This section outlines one TCR beta chain sequence together with its context. The antigen is undetermined. Different DNA sequences within this sample yield the same CDR3. Trimming took off 5 bases at V and 4 bases at J, with 11 bases between the two ends. Germline V lookup: CDR1 MNHEY, CDR2 SMNVEV (reference sequence). The CDR3 loop spans 13 amino acids. The method was immunoSEQ multiplex PCR; TCRdb's version includes in-frame clones alone and lacks a portion of them. The sample lists around 2.5 million clones; 93% were seen once. This entry comes from a study of shared clonotypes between healthy human individuals. Across the study: Every donor yielded three CD4 naive, three CD4 memory, two CD8 naive and one CD8 memory plate.

Findings and caveats of the study: Non-shared clonotypes showed lower generation probabilities than clonotypes common to all four donors. Sequencing depth was predicted to influence how clonotypes are shared among donors. The authors sampled blood alone, and tissue repertoires likely differ.

The sequencing sample was made of naive CD4+ T cells from PBMCs. Subset given: CD45RA+ positively selected. The chain links TRBV27 to TRBJ1-2, with D possibly being TRBD1 (6 bases). The clonotype originates from a man between 18 and 29 years old in good health. Some clones in this sample may be carry-over from other donors' samples. CDR3 loop: CASSPDSRYGYTF. The CDR3 nucleotides read TGTGCCAGCAGTCCGGACAGCCGCTATGGCTACACCTTC.